The following is a T cell receptor (beta chain) sequence with its context. Its antigen is currently unknown. This record comes from a study of cytomegalovirus exposure and HLA in healthy donors. Study-level findings and limits: Both high specificity and high sensitivity reportedly marked the classifier's diagnosis of cytomegalovirus status. Association of 16,951 TCR beta sequences with HLA alleles was found at 0.05 false discovery rate in a later analysis.

This PCR relied on a set of 60 Vbeta primers and 13 Jbeta primers. Sequencing used immunoSEQ multiplex PCR; TCRdb keeps in-frame clones, though not all of them. The table shows 180,000 or so clones, with approximately 85% occurring only once. The study sampled nominally healthy donors, though unrecorded immune exposures were likely. This CDR3 comprises 13 residues. Germline V gene data show CDR1 as SGDLS and CDR2 as YYNGEE. V dropped 3 bases and J dropped 8 bases, with 12 bases sitting between them. The material sequenced was PBMCs. The gene calls are TRBV9 and TRBJ2-4; no clear D gene. This sequence originates from a woman between 45 and 60 years old in good health and CMV-seropositive. The CDR3 is CASSARTRDIQYF. CDR3 DNA sequence: TGTGCCAGCAGCGCCCGAACCCGAGACATTCAGTACTTC. Together with reference TRBV9 and TRBJ2-4, the CDR3 gives the full variable domain: DSGVTQTPKHLITATGQRVTLRCSPRSGDLSVYWYQQSLDQGLQFLIQYYNGEERAKGNILERFSAQQFPDLHSELNLSSLELGDSALYFCASSARTRDIQYFGAGTRLSVL.